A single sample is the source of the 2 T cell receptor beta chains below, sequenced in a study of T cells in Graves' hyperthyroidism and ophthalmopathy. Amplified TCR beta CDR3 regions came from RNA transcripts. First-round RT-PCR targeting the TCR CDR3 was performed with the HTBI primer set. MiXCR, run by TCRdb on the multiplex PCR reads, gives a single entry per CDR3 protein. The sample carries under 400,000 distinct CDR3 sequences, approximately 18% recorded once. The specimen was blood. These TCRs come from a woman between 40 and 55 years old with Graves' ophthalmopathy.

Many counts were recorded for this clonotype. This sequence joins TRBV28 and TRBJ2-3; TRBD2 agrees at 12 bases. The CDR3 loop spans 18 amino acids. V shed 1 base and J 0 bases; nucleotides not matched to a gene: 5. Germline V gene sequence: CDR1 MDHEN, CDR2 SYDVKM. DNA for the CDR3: TGTGCCAGCAGTTTATCCCGACTAGCGGGAGAGAGCACAGATACGCAGTATTTT. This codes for CASSLSRLAGESTDTQYF.

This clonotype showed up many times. The CDR3 here is CSVEWRRLKRQPMNTEAFF. The CDR3 nucleotides are TGCAGCGTTGAATGGCGGCGTCTAAAAAGACAGCCCATGAACACTGAAGCTTTCTTT. The chain carries TRBV29-1 and TRBJ1-1; perhaps TRBD1 as D (5 bases). Germline loops: CDR1 SQVTM, CDR2 ANQGSEA. The CDR3 consists of 19 residues. Trimming took off 2 bases at V and 0 bases at J, with 25 bases between the two ends. The full variable domain, completed using reference TRBV29-1 and TRBJ1-1, is SAVISQKPSRDICQRGTSLTIQCQVDSQVTMMFWYRQQPGQSLTLIATANQGSEATYESGFVIDKFPISRPNLTFSTLTVSNMSPEDSSIYLCSVEWRRLKRQPMNTEAFFGQGTRLTVV.